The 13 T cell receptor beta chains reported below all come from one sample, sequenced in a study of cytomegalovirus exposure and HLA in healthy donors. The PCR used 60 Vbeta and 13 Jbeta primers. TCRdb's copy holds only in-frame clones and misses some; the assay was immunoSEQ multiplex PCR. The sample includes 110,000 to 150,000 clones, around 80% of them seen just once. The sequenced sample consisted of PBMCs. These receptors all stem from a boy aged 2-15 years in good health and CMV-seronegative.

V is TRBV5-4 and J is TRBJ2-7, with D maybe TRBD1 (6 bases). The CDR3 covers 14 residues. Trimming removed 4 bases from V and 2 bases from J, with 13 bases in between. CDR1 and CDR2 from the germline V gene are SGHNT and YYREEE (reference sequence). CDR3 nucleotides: TGTGCCAGCAGCCGGGACACGGGGCCCTACGAGCAGTACTTC. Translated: CASSRDTGPYEQYF.

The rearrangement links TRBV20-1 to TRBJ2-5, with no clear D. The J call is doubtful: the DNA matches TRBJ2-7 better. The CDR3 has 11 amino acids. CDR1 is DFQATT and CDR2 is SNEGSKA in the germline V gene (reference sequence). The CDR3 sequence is CSATFRYEQYF. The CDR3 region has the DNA TGCAGTGCTACTTTTCGCTACGAGCAGTACTTC.

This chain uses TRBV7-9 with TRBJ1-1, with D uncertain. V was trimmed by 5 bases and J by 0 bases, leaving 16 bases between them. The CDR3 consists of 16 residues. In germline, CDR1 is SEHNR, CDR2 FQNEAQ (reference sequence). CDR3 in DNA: TGTGCCAGCAGCCTACGGAAGCGTCGTCTGAACACTGAAGCTTTCTTT. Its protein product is CASSLRKRRLNTEAFF. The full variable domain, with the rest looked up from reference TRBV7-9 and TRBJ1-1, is DTGVSQNPRHKITKRGQNVTFRCDPISEHNRLYWYRQTLGQGPEFLTYFQNEAQLEKSRLLSDRFSAERPKGSFSTLEIQRTEQGDSAMYLCASSLRKRRLNTEAFFGQGTRLTVV.

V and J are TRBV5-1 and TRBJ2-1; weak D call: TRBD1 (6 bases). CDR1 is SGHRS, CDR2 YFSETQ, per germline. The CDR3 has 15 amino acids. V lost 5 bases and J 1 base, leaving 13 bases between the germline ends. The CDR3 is CASRSQGGSYNEQFF. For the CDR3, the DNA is TGCGCCAGCAGATCACAGGGTGGGTCCTACAATGAGCAGTTCTTC.

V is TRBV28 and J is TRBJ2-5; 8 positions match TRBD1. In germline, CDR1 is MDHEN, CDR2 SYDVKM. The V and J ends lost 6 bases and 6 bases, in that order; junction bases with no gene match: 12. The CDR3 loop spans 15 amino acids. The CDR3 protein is CASSLDRGRAKTQYF. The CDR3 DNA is TGTGCCAGCAGCCTCGACAGGGGTAGGGCAAAGACCCAGTACTTC.

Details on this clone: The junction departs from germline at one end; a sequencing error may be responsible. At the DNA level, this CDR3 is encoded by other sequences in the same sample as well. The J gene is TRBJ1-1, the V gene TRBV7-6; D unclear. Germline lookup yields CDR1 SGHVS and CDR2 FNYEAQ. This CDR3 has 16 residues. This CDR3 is CASSSAAGGGGTEAFF. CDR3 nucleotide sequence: TGCGCCAGCAGCTCCGCAGCGGGAGGTGGAGGCACTGAAGCTTTCTTT. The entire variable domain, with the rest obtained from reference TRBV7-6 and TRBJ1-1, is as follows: GAGVSQSPRYKVTKRGQDVALRCDPISGHVSLYWYRQALGQGPEFLTYFNYEAQQDKSGLPNDRFSAERPEGSISTLTIQRTEQRDSAMYRCASSSAAGGGGTEAFFGQGTRLTVV.

CDR3 loop: CASAEDYGYTF. For the CDR3, the DNA is TGTGCCAGCGCAGAAGACTATGGCTACACCTTC. The rearrangement uses TRBV6-6 and TRBJ1-2; D unclear. The ends were cut back, 8 bases at V and 3 bases at J, with 7 bases in the middle. The CDR3 covers 11 residues. In germline, CDR1 is MNHNY, CDR2 SVGAGI (reference sequence).

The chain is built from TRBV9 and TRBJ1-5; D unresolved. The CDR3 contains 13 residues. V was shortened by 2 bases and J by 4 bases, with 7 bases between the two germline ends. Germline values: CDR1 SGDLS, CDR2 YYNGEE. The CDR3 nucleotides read TGTGCCAGCAGCGTCAACGGGAATCAGCCCCAGCATTTT. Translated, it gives CASSVNGNQPQHF.

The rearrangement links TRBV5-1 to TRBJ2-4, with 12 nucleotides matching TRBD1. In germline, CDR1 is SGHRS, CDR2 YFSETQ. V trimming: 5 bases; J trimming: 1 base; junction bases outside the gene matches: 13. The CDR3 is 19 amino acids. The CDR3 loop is CASRVSGTGGSLAKNIQYF. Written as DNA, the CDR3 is TGCGCCAGCAGAGTATCCGGGACAGGGGGCTCTCTTGCCAAAAACATTCAGTACTTC.

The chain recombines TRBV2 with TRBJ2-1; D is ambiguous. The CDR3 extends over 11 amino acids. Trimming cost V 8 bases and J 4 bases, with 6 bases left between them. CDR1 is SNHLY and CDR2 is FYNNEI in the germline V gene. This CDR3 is CASPLYNEQFF. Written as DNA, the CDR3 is TGTGCCAGCCCCCTTTACAATGAGCAGTTCTTC.

DNA for the CDR3: TGTGCCAGCGGTGACGGCGGAGCCTCCGCTGGGGCCAACGTCCTGACTTTC. Its protein is CASGDGGASAGANVLTF. V is TRBV19 and J is TRBJ2-6; D gene uncertain. V dropped 9 bases and J dropped 2 bases, with 20 bases sitting between them. From germline, CDR1 is LNHDA and CDR2 SQIVND (reference sequence). There are 17 residues in the CDR3.

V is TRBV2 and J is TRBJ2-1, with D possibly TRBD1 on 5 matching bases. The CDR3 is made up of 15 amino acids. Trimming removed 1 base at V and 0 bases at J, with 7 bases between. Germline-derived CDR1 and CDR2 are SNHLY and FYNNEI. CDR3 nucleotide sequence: TGTGCCAGCAGTGAAGACAGGAGCTCCTACAATGAGCAGTTCTTC. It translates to CASSEDRSSYNEQFF.

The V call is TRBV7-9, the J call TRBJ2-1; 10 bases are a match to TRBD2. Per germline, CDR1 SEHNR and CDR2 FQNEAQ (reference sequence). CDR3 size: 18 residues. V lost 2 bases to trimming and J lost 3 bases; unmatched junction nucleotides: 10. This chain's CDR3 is CASSLNLMASGSYNEQFF. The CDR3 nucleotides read TGTGCCAGCAGCTTAAACCTCATGGCTAGCGGGAGCTACAATGAGCAGTTCTTC.